These T cell receptor beta chains were read from a single sample in a study of long-term antiretroviral therapy in people with HIV. Repertoires were generated with immunoSEQ multiplex PCR, while TCRdb's copy carries only in-frame clones and drops some. The repertoire holds 30,000 or so clones, with 70% to 90% as singletons. The sample was unsorted PBMCs, taken 0.8 years before starting antiretroviral therapy. These receptors originate from a man younger than 30 with HIV. Both conserved end residues are part of each CDR3. The order of the fields is V gene, clone size, J gene, D gene, CDR3 DNA, CDR3 protein. The D gene is left open where the match is weak. Some rows mark clone size as missing; the rest say once, few, many or name a class of expanded clone.

>TRBV4-3|NA|TRBJ1-5|NA
TGCGCCAGCAGCCAAGGAACAGGGCCCCAGCATTTT
CASSQGTGPQHF
>TRBV5-1|NA|TRBJ2-1|NA
TGCGCCAGTCGTACCACGGGGCTCAATGAGCAGTTCTTC
CASRTTGLNEQFF
>TRBV2|NA|TRBJ1-1|TRBD1
TGTGCCAGCAGTCGACAGGGGAGGACTGAAGCTTTCTTT
CASSRQGRTEAFF
>TRBV7-6|NA|TRBJ1-4|NA
TGTGCCAGCAGCTTAGTAGGAGAAAAACTGTTTTTT
CASSLVGEKLFF
>TRBV6-1|NA|TRBJ2-7|TRBD1
TGTGCCAGCAGTGTAGACAGGGGCTACGAGCAGTACTTC
CASSVDRGYEQYF
>TRBV27|NA|TRBJ2-4|TRBD1
TGTGCCAGCAGTCCAACACAGGGGGCTGCCAAAAACATTCAGTACTTC
CASSPTQGAAKNIQYF
>TRBV19|NA|TRBJ2-7|TRBD1
TGTGCCAGTCATCCGGGACAGCGATACTACGAGCAGTACTTC
CASHPGQRYYEQYF
>TRBV29-1|NA|TRBJ2-3|TRBD1
TGCAGCGTTTCTCCGGGACAGGAACCAGATACGCAGTATTTT
CSVSPGQEPDTQYF
>TRBV2|NA|TRBJ2-1|TRBD2
TGTGCCAGCAGGGGCCCTAGCGGGGGTTACAATGAGCAGTTCTTC
CASRGPSGGYNEQFF
>TRBV7-9|NA|TRBJ2-5|NA
TGTGCCAGCAGCGCCGACAGAAACCAAGAGACCCAGTACTTC
CASSADRNQETQYF
>TRBV7-8|NA|TRBJ1-2|TRBD1
TGTGCCAGCAGCGGAGGAGGGGGCGCTGGCTACACCTTC
CASSGGGGAGYTF
>TRBV5-1|NA|TRBJ2-7|NA
TGCGCCAGCGGAGAAGGATCCCCCTACGAGCAGTACTTC
CASGEGSPYEQYF
>TRBV28|NA|TRBJ2-7|NA
TGTGCCAGCAGTTTAGGCGGGGGCGGAAGGTACGAGCAGTACTTC
CASSLGGGGRYEQYF
>TRBV6-9|once|TRBJ1-4|NA
TGTGCCAGCAGTTATATGGGTGAGCAGAATAATGAAAAACTGTTTTTT
CASSYMGEQNNEKLFF
>TRBV6-5|NA|TRBJ1-4|NA
TGTGCCAGCAGTTACCAGGGGCTAGATAATGAAAAACTGTTTTTT
CASSYQGLDNEKLFF
>TRBV6-5|NA|TRBJ1-1|NA
TGTGCCAGCAGTTACGGGTATTGGCAGACTGAAGCTTTCTTT
CASSYGYWQTEAFF
>TRBV6-5|NA|TRBJ2-2|NA
TGTGCCAGCATCGAACAGACCACCGGGGAGCTGTTTTTT
CASIEQTTGELFF
>TRBV5-1|NA|TRBJ1-4|NA
TGCGCCAGCAGCCCCTCCCTAGGTACTAATGAAAAACTGTTTTTT
CASSPSLGTNEKLFF
>TRBV10-3|NA|TRBJ1-4|NA
TGTGCCACTTCCTGGACGGACGCAACTAATGAAAAACTGTTTTTT
CATSWTDATNEKLFF
>TRBV6-1|NA|TRBJ2-7|NA
TGTGCCAGCAGTGAAGAAACTCTGGCTTTTACCTACGAGCAGTACTTC
CASSEETLAFTYEQYF
>TRBV4-1|NA|TRBJ2-3|NA
TGCGCCAGCAGCCAATGGGACTTCCCAGATACGCAGTATTTT
CASSQWDFPDTQYF
>TRBV10-1|NA|TRBJ2-7|NA
TGCGCCAGCCCAGACCGCCCTAATTGGAGCTACGAGCAGTACTTC
CASPDRPNWSYEQYF
>TRBV11-3|NA|TRBJ2-7|TRBD2
TGTGCCAGCAGCTTAGGGTGGGAGGGCCTTCAGGAGCAGTACTTC
CASSLGWEGLQEQYF
>TRBV29-1|NA|TRBJ2-3|NA
TGCAGCGTTACCCTGGCGGGGGCTTCCACAGATACGCAGTATTTT
CSVTLAGASTDTQYF
>TRBV2|NA|TRBJ2-3|NA
TGTGCCAGCAGTGTTTTTGAGGATACGCAGTATTTT
CASSVFEDTQYF
>TRBV6-6|NA|TRBJ2-3|NA
TGTGCCAGCAGTAAAGGGGGGGCGTCGGATACGCAGTATTTT
CASSKGGASDTQYF
>TRBV6-4|NA|TRBJ2-1|TRBD2
TGTGCCAGCAGTGTACGGGTAGCGGGAGGATTGAATGAGCAGTTCTTC
CASSVRVAGGLNEQFF
>TRBV4-2|NA|TRBJ1-1|TRBD1
TGTGCCAGCAGCATAGGACAGGGGAGGGGAATGAACACTGAAGCTTTCTTT
CASSIGQGRGMNTEAFF
>TRBV4-3|NA|TRBJ2-3|TRBD2
TGCGCCAGCAGCCAGTCTTTAGCGGGGGGAGATACGCAGTATTTT
CASSQSLAGGDTQYF
>TRBV15|NA|TRBJ2-1|NA
TGTGCCACCTCCCGCGAGGGGGGAAGTAGCGATGAGCAGTTCTTC
CATSREGGSSDEQFF
>TRBV12-5|NA|TRBJ2-1|NA
TGTGCTAGTGGTTTTGGGGACCAGTCAAAGTTCTTC
CASGFGDQSKFF
>TRBV13|NA|TRBJ2-7|NA
TGTGCCAGCAGCCCCAGGGAAAGGGCCCACGAGCAGTACTTC
CASSPRERAHEQYF
>TRBV6-6|NA|TRBJ1-5|NA
TGTGCCAGCACCTCGGGGGGGAGCAATCAGCCCCAGCATTTT
CASTSGGSNQPQHF
>TRBV27|few|TRBJ1-2|TRBD1
TGTGCCAGCAGTGGACAGGGTCCGGGCTACACCTTC
CASSGQGPGYTF
>TRBV29-1|NA|TRBJ2-1|TRBD1
TGCAGCGTTGACCGACCTACAGGGGTGGGGTTCTTC
CSVDRPTGVGFF
>TRBV30|NA|TRBJ2-1|NA
TGTGCCTGGAGTGTAATAAGGTCTGCCTACAATGAGCAGTTCTTC
CAWSVIRSAYNEQFF
>TRBV25-1|once|TRBJ2-7|NA
TGTGCCAGCAGTTCATCTTACGAGCAGTACTTC
CASSSSYEQYF
>TRBV5-1|NA|TRBJ2-7|TRBD1
TGCGCCAGCAGCCGTCTGGAAGACAGGGCTGGCGAGCAGTACTTC
CASSRLEDRAGEQYF
>TRBV7-2|NA|TRBJ2-1|NA
TGTGCCAGCAGTCCCTCCCAGGTGGGTGAGCAGTTCTTC
CASSPSQVGEQFF
>TRBV5-4|NA|TRBJ1-2|NA
TGTGCCAGCAGCTTGGTAGATGTAGCTAACTATGGCTACACCTTC
CASSLVDVANYGYTF
>TRBV5-1|NA|TRBJ1-2|NA
TGCGCCAGCAGCTTGGTAGTCAACTCCAACTATGGCTACACCTTC
CASSLVVNSNYGYTF
>TRBV6-5|once|TRBJ2-7|NA
TGTGCCAGCAGTCCCCTCCCCCGACAGGGAGGCGAGCAGTACTTC
CASSPLPRQGGEQYF
>TRBV19|NA|TRBJ1-2|NA
TGTGCCAGTAGTTGGGAGGGGACTCGGGGCTACACCTTC
CASSWEGTRGYTF
>TRBV5-5|once|TRBJ2-5|NA
TGTGCCAGCAGCCGATCGGGGGAGACCCAGTACTTC
CASSRSGETQYF
>TRBV6-1|NA|TRBJ2-3|NA
TGTGCCAGCAGTGAAGGAGGGGTTGATACGCAGTATTTT
CASSEGGVDTQYF
>TRBV5-5|NA|TRBJ2-5|NA
TGTGCCAGCAGCTCGACGGGCGGGACCCAGTACTTC
CASSSTGGTQYF
>TRBV4-3|NA|TRBJ1-3|NA
TGCGCCAGCAGCCAAGACGGGGGGAAGGGAAACACCATATATTTT
CASSQDGGKGNTIYF
>TRBV11-1|NA|TRBJ1-3|NA
TGTGCCAGCAGCCCGGCCGGCCGTTACACCATATATTTT
CASSPAGRYTIYF
>TRBV27|NA|TRBJ2-6|NA
TGTGCCAGCAGTGTCACAGGGTCCAACGTCCTGACTTTC
CASSVTGSNVLTF
>TRBV10-3|NA|TRBJ2-2|NA
TGTGCCATCACAGTTGGGGAGGCCGGGGAGCTGTTTTTT
CAITVGEAGELFF
>TRBV9|NA|TRBJ1-1|NA
TGTGCCAGCAGCGTAGAACTTGACACTGAAGCTTTCTTT
CASSVELDTEAFF
>TRBV2|NA|TRBJ2-5|NA
TGTGCCAGCAGTGTCCTACAAGAGACCCAGTACTTC
CASSVLQETQYF